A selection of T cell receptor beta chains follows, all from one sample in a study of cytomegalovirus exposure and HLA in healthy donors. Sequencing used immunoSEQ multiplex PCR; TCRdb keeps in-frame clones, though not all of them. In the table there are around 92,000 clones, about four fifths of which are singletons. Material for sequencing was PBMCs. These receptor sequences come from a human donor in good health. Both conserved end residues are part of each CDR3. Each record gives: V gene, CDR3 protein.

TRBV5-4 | CASSIAQGTGELFF
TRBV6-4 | CASSDLADKYEQYF
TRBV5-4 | CASSLDGVWQETQYF
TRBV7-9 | CASSSQGSGNTIYF
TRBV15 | CATSRDFTGVPHEQYF
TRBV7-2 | CASSLRPVGTSPQRKQYF
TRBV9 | CASSSQGVTDTQYF
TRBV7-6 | CASSFAGVGEAFF
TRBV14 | CASSPGTSGALEQYF
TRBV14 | CASSQPGTSGRTDNEQFF
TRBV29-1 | CSVVGSRGYDEQYF
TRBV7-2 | CASSLAWTSGSISNIQYF
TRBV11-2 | CASSREGPEQYF
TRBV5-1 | CASSEGAGGNTEAFF
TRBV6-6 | CASRIKGSTEAFF
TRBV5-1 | CASSSAGTGLLGYTF
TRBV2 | CASSEARTGDRNTIYF
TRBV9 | CASSPRTSGRGYEQFF
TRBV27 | CASSFGGSSSQPQHF
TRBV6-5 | CASSRQAMNTEAFF
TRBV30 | CAWKEWEENTGELFF